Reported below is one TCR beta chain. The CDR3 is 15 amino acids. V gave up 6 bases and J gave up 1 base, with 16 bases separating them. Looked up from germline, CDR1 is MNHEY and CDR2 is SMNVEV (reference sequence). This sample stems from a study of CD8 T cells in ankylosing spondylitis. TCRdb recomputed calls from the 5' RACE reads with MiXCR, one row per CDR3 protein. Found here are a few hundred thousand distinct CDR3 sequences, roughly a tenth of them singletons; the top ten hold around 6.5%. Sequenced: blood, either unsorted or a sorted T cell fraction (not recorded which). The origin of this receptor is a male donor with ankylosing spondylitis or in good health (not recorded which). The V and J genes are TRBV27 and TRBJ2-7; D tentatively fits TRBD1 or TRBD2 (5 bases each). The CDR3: CASSLGVSASYEQYF. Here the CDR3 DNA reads TGTGCCAGCAGCTTGGGGGTGTCAGCTTCCTACGAGCAGTACTTC.